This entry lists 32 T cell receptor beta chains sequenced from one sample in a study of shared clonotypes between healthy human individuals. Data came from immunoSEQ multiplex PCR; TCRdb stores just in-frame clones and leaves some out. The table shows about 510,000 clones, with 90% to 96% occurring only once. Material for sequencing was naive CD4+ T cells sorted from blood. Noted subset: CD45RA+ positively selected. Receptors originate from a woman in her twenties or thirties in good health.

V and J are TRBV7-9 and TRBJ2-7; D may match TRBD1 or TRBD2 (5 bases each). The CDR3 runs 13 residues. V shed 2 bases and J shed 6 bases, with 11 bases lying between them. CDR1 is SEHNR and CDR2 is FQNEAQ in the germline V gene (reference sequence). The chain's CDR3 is CASSLLTGLEQYF. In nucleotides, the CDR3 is TGTGCCAGCAGCTTACTTACGGGGCTCGAGCAGTACTTC.

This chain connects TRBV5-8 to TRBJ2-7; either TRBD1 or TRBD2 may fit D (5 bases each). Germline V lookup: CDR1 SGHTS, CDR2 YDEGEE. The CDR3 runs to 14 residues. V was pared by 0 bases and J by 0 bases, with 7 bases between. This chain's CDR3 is CASSLGDPSYEQYF. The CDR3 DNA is TGTGCCAGCAGCTTGGGGGACCCCTCCTACGAGCAGTACTTC.

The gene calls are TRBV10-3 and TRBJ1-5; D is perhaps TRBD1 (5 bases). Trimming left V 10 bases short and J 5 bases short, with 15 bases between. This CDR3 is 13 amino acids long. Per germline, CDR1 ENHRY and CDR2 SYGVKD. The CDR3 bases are TGTGCCACCGCGGACATTAAAGATCAGCCCCAGCATTTT. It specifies CATADIKDQPQHF.

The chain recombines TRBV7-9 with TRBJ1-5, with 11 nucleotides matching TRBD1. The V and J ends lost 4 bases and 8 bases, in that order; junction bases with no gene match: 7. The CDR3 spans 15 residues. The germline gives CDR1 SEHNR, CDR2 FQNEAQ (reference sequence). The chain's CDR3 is CASSSMGTGGEPQHF. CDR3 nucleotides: TGTGCCAGCAGCTCGATGGGGACAGGGGGGGAGCCCCAGCATTTT.

The CDR3 loop is CASSPDRAVITGELFF. In DNA, the CDR3 is TGCGCCAGCAGCCCCGACAGGGCGGTGATCACCGGGGAGCTGTTTTTT. The chain carries TRBV5-1 and TRBJ2-2; 7 bases are a match to TRBD1. CDR3 length: 16 amino acids. Trimming removed 4 bases from V and 4 bases from J; junction bases left unmatched: 10. Germline V CDR1 and CDR2: SGHRS, YFSETQ.

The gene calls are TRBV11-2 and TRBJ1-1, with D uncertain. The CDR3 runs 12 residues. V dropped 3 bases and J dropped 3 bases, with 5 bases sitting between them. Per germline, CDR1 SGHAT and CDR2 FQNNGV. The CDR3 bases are TGTGCCAGCAGCTTTGAGTACACTGAAGCTTTCTTT. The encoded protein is CASSFEYTEAFF.

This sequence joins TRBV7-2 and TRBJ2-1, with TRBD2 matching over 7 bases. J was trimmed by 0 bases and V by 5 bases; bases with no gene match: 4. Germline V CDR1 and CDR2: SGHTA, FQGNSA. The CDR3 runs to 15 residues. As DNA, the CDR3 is TGTGCCAGCAGCCGAACTAGCGACTCCTACAATGAGCAGTTCTTC. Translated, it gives CASSRTSDSYNEQFF.

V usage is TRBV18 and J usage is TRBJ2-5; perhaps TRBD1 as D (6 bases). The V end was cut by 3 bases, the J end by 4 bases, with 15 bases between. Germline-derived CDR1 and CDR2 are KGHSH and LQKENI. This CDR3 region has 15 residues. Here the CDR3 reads CASSPPGAPGETQYF. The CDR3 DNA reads TGTGCCAGCTCACCCCCAGGGGCCCCGGGAGAGACCCAGTACTTC.

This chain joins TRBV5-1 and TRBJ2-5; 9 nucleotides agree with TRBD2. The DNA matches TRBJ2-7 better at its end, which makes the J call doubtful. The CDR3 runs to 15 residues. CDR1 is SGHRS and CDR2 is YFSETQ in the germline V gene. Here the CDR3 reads CASSLETSGPSEQYF. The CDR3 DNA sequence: TGCGCCAGCAGCTTGGAGACTAGCGGTCCTTCCGAGCAGTACTTC.

The CDR3 DNA follows: TGTGCCAGCAGTTTGCAGCCAACTAATGAAAAACTGTTTTTT. Translated: CASSLQPTNEKLFF. V is TRBV28 and J is TRBJ1-4; D not certain. Germline V lookup: CDR1 MDHEN, CDR2 SYDVKM. The CDR3 is 14 amino acids. Trimming shortened V by 3 bases and J by 0 bases, and 5 bases separated the two germline ends.

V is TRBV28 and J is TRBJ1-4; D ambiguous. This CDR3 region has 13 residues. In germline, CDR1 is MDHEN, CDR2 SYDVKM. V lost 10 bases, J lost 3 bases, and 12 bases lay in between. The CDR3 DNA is TGTGCCACCTTAGGTAGACCTAATGAAAAACTGTTTTTT. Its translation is CATLGRPNEKLFF.

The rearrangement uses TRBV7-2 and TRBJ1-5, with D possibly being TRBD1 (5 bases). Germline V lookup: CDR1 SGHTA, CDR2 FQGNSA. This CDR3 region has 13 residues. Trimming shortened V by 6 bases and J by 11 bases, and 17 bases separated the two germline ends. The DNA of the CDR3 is TGTGCCAGCAGAATAGCAGCGGGGGGGGCCCAGCATTTT. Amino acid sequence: CASRIAAGGAQHF.

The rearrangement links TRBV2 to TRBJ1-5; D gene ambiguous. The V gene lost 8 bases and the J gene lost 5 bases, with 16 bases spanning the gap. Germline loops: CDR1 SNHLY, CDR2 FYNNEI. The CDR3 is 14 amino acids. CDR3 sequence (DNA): TGTGCCAGCGCTAAGGAGTTATCAGATCAGCCCCAGCATTTT. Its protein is CASAKELSDQPQHF.

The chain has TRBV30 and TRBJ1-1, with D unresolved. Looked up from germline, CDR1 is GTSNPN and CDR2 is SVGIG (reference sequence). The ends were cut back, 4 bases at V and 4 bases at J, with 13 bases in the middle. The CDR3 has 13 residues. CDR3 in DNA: TGTGCCTGGATACCGGTGAAAGGCACTGAAGCTTTCTTT. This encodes CAWIPVKGTEAFF.

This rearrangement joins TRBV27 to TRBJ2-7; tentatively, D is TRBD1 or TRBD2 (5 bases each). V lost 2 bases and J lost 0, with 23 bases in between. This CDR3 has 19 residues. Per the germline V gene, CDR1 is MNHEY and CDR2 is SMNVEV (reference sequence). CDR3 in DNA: TGTGCCAGCAGTTTAGTGGGGCCGATGCTGGGCGGGTCCTCCTACGAGCAGTACTTC. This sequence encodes CASSLVGPMLGGSSYEQYF.

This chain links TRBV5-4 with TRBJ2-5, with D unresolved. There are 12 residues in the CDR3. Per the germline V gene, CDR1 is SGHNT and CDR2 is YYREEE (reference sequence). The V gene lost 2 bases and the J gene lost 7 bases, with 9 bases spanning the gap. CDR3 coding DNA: TGTGCCAGCAGCTTTCTGTTGGGGACCCAGTACTTC. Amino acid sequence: CASSFLLGTQYF.

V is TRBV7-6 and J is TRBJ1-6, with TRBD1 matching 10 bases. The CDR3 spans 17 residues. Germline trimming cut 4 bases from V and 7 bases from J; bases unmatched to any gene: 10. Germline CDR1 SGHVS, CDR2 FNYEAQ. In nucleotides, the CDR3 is TGTGCCAGCAGCTACGCTCCCCCGGGACAGGGGAATTCACCCCTCCACTTT. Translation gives CASSYAPPGQGNSPLHF.

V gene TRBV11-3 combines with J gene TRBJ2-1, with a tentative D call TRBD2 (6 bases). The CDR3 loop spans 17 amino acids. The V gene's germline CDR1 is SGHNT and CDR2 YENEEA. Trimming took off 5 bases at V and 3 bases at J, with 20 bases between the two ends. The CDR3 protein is CASSPDGTLDNYNEQFF. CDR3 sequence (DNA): TGTGCCAGCAGCCCGGACGGGACTCTAGATAACTACAATGAGCAGTTCTTC.

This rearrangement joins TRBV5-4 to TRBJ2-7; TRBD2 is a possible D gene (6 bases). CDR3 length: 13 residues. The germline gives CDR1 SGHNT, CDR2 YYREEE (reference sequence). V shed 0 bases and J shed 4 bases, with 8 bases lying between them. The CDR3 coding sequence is TGTGCCAGCAGCTTGGGACTAGGGTACGAGCAGTACTTC. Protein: CASSLGLGYEQYF.

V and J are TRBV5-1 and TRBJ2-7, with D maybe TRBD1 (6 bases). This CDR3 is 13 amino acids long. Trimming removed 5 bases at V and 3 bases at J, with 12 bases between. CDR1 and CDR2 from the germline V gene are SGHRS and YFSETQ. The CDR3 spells CASRSGTNYEQYF. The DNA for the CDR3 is TGCGCCAGCAGATCCGGGACAAACTACGAGCAGTACTTC.

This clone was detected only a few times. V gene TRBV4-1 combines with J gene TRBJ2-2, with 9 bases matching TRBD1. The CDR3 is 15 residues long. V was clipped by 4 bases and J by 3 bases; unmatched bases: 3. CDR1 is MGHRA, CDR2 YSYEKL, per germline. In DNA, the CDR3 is TGCGCCAGCAGCCCGGGACAGGGATACACCGGGGAGCTGTTTTTT. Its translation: CASSPGQGYTGELFF.

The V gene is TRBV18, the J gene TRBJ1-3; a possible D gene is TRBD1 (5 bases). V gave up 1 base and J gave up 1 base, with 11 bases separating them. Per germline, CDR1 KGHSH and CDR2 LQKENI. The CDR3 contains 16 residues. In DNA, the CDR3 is TGTGCCAGCTCACCACTGGGCAGGGCTTCTGGAAACACCATATATTTT. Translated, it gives CASSPLGRASGNTIYF.

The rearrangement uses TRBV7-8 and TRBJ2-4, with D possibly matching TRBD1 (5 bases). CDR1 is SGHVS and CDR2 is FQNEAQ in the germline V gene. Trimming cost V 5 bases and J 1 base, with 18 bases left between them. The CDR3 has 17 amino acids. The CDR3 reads CASSPSGHQEAKNIQYF. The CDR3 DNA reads TGTGCCAGCAGCCCTTCTGGACACCAGGAGGCCAAAAACATTCAGTACTTC.

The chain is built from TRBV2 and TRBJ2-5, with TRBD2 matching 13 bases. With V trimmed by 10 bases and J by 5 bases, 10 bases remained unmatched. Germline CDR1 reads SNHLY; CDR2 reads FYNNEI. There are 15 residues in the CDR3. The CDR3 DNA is TGTGCCACTCAGACTAGCGGGAGGTCAGGGGAGACCCAGTACTTC. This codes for CATQTSGRSGETQYF.

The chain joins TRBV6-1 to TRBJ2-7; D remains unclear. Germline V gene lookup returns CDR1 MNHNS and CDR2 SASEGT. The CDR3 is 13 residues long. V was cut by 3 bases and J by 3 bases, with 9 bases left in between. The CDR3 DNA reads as TGTGCCAGCAGTGACCCCGGGTTCTACGAGCAGTACTTC. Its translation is CASSDPGFYEQYF.

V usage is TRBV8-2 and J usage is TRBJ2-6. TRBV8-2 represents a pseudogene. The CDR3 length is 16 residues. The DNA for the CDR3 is TGTGGCATACTCAAGATAACACAAAGTCGGGCCAACGTCCTGACTTTC. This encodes CGILKITQSRANVLTF.

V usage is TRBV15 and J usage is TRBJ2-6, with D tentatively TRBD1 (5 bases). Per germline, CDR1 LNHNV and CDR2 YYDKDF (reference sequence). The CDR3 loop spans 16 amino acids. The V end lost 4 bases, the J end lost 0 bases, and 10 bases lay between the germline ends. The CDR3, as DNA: TGTGCCACCAGCAAACAGGACCGCTCTGGGGCCAACGTCCTGACTTTC. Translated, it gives CATSKQDRSGANVLTF.

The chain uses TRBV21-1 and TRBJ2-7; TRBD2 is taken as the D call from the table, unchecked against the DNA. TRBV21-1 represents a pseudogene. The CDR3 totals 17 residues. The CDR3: CASSKPIRGAISYEQYF. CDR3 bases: TGTGCCAGCAGCAAACCCATTCGGGGAGCAATCTCCTACGAGCAGTACTTC.

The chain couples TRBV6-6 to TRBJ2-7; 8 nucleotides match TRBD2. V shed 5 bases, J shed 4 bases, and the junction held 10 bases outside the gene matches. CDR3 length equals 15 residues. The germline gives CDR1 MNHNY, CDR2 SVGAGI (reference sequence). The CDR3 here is CASSHRASGLYEQYF. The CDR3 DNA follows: TGTGCCAGCAGTCACCGGGCTAGCGGGCTTTACGAGCAGTACTTC.

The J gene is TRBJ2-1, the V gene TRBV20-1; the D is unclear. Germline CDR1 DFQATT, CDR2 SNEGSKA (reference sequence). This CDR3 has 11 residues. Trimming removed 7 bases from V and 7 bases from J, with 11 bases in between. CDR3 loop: CSVAAPNEQFF. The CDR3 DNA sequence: TGCAGTGTGGCGGCACCGAATGAGCAGTTCTTC.

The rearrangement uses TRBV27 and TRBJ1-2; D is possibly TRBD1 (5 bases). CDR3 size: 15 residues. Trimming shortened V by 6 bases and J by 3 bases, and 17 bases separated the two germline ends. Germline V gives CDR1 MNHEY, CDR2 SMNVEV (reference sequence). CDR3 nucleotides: TGTGCCAGCAGCACTTTAGGGGCGGGAGACTATGGCTACACCTTC. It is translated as CASSTLGAGDYGYTF.

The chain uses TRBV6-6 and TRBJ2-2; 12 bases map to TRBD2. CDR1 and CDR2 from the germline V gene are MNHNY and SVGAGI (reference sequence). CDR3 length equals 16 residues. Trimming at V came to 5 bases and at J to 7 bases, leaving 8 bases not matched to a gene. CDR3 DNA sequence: TGTGCCAGCAGTCGTCTAGCGGGAGGGCCCAACGGGGAGCTGTTTTTT. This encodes CASSRLAGGPNGELFF.